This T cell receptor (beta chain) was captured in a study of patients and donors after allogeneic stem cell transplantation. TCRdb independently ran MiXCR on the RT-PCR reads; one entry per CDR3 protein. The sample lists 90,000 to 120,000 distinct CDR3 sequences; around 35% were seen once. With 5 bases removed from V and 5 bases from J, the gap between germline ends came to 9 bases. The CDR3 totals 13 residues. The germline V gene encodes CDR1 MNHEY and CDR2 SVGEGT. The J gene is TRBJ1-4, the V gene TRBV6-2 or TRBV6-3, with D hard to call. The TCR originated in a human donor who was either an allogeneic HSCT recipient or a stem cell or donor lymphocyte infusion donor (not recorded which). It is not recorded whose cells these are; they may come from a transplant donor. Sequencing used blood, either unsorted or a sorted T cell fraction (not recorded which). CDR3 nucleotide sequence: TGTGCCAGCAGTGCGCCCATGAATGAAAAACTGTTTTTT. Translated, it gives CASSAPMNEKLFF.